Sequencing of this T cell receptor beta chain was carried out in a study of blood T cells in healthy people across ages. Study outcomes and limitations: As age increased, TCR beta diversity per million T cells fell in a roughly linear fashion.

Primed by a sample-barcoded 5' primer and a J-beta primer mix, a second PCR proceeded for roughly 6 to 12 cycles. The template-switch adaptor was a 5' adaptor with 12 random nucleotides. It tagged each cDNA molecule. Paired-end reads containing CDR3 totaled no fewer than 3 million for each sample. In TCRdb, the 5' RACE reads were re-called with MiXCR into one record per CDR3 protein. Here the sample spans 270,000 or so distinct CDR3 sequences, 25% to 30% being singletons. To note about this clonotype: Its antigen is unknown.

Collection of 9 to 10 milliliters of peripheral blood was performed for each donor. Sequencing was performed on blood. This clonotype was obtained from a woman in her 70s in good health.

The chain's CDR3 is CSVEGRGENTIYF. CDR3 DNA: TGCAGCGTTGAAGGCAGGGGAGAAAACACCATATATTTT. The V and J genes are TRBV29-1 and TRBJ1-3, with D perhaps matching TRBD1 (6 bases). With 1 base removed from V and 6 bases from J, the gap between germline ends came to 10 bases. Germline V lookup: CDR1 SQVTM, CDR2 ANQGSEA. This CDR3 region has 13 residues. The full variable domain, with the rest looked up from reference TRBV29-1 and TRBJ1-3, is SAVISQKPSRDICQRGTSLTIQCQVDSQVTMMFWYRQQPGQSLTLIATANQGSEATYESGFVIDKFPISRPNLTFSTLTVSNMSPEDSSIYLCSVEGRGENTIYFGEGSWLTVV.